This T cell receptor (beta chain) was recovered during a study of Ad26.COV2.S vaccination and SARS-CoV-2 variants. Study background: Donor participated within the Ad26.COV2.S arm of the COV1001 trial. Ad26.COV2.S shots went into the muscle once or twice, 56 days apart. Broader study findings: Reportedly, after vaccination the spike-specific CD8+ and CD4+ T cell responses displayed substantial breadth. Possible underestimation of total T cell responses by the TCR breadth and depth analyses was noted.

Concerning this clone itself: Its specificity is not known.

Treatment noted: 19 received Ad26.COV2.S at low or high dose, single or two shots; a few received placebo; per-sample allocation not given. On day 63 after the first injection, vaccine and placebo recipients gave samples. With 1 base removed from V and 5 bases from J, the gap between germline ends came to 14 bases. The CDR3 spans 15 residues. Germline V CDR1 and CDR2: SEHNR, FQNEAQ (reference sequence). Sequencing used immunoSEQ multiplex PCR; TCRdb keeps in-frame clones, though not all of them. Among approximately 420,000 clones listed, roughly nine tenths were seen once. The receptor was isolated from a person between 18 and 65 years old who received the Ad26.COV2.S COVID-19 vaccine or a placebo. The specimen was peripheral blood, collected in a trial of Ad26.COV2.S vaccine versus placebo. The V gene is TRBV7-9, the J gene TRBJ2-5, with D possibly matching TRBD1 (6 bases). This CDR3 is CASSLGLGTRETQYF. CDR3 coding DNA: TGTGCCAGCAGCTTAGGTCTGGGGACACGGGAGACCCAGTACTTC.